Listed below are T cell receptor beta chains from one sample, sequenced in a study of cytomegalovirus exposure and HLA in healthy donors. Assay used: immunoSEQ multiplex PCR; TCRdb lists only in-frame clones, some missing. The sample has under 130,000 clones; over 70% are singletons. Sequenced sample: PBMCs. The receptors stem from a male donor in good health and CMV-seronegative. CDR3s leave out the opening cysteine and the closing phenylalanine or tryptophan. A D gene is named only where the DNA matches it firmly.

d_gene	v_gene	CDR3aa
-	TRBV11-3	ASSFTGPGNTIY
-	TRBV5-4	ASSLPTASEQY
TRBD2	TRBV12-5	ASGFASGRGLTDTQY
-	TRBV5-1	ASSLDGGTEAF
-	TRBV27	ASSLVSNSPYGYT
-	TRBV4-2	ASSLVARNTEAF
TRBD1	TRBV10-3	AISGQGAGGFAETQY
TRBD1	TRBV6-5	ASSRRQGFYEQY
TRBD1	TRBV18	ASSPEGQGSSYT
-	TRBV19	ASSIHPGVPLNQPQH
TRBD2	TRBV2	ASCLAALGEQF
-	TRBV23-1	ASSQSPGQYEQY
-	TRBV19	ATNRPGGQPQH
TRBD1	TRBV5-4	ASSLGQGGSNEKLF
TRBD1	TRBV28	ASRTLQGPSLH
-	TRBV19	ASSLDLAGSYNEQF
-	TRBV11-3	ASSLAGRIAKNIQY
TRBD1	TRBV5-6	ASSGQGISEAF
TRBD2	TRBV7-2	ASSLRVAGGSEQY
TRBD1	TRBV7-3	ASSIQGANEQF
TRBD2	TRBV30	AWRTSLAGHTGELF
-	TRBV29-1	SGSAGWGMSDEQF
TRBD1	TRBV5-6	ASSRPGQGRSYNSPLH
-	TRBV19	ASSRLGRNSGANVLT
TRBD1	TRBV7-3	ASSLSGTGNGDTQY
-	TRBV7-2	ASSLGGGSNQPQH
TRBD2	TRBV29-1	SVEAHGLAAYNEQF
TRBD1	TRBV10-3	AISERQDRDGQPQH
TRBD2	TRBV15	ATGLQRGGQETQY
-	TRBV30	AWSAGHNEQF
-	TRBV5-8	ASSPTGVETQY
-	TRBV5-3	ARSSLGGCENQPQH
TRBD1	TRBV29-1	SVDPRTGLYNEQF
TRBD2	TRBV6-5	ASGAGWGYNEQF
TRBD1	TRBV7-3	ASSPRQGVGNTIY
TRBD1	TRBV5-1	ASSFLGTGEEKLF
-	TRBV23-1	ASSHPQERGGLGSTGELF
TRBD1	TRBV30	AWNEGQGAYGYT
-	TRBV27	ASSLLAGTEAF
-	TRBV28	ASSDRVDSLYEQY
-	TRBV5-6	ASSLRDYGYT
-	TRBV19	ASLGLANEQF